This is a list of T cell receptor beta chains from one sample in a study of blood T cell repertoires in COVID-19. Here immunoSEQ multiplex PCR was the method, and the copy in TCRdb shows in-frame clones only, minus some. This table has fewer than 250,000 clones, about 82% appearing once. The sample was PBMCs or T cells enriched from blood (not recorded which). All receptors derive from a woman in her fifties or sixties who had recovered from COVID-19. Both conserved end residues are part of each CDR3. D genes are given only for firm matches. Rows may omit the clone size; those that give it use once, few, many or a size class.

v_gene: TRBV7-3; j_gene: TRBJ2-6; abundance: -; d_gene: -; CDR3aa: CASSPRWSGGASGANVLTF; CDR3nt: TGTGCCAGCAGCCCTCGTTGGTCAGGAGGGGCCTCTGGGGCCAACGTCCTGACTTTC
v_gene: TRBV6-5; j_gene: TRBJ1-2; abundance: -; d_gene: TRBD1; CDR3aa: CASSYSRQGADYGYTF; CDR3nt: TGTGCCAGCAGTTACTCGAGGCAGGGGGCCGACTATGGCTACACCTTC
v_gene: TRBV6-5; j_gene: TRBJ2-7; abundance: -; d_gene: -; CDR3aa: CASSYGGSGREYF; CDR3nt: TGTGCCAGCAGTTACGGCGGAAGCGGTCGAGAGTACTTC
v_gene: TRBV9; j_gene: TRBJ2-1; abundance: -; d_gene: -; CDR3aa: CASAEGRGSYNEQFF; CDR3nt: TGTGCCAGCGCCGAGGGCAGGGGCTCCTACAATGAGCAGTTCTTC
v_gene: TRBV5-8; j_gene: TRBJ2-1; abundance: -; d_gene: -; CDR3aa: CASSLAQGPWNNEQFF; CDR3nt: TGTGCCAGCAGCTTGGCACAGGGACCGTGGAACAATGAGCAGTTCTTC
v_gene: TRBV2; j_gene: TRBJ1-1; abundance: -; d_gene: -; CDR3aa: CASRRGTEAFF; CDR3nt: TGTGCCAGCAGGCGGGGCACTGAAGCTTTCTTT
v_gene: TRBV18; j_gene: TRBJ1-6; abundance: once; d_gene: -; CDR3aa: CASSPSTGRNSPLHF; CDR3nt: TGTGCCAGCTCACCAAGTACCGGGAGGAATTCACCCCTCCACTTT
v_gene: TRBV5-5; j_gene: TRBJ1-3; abundance: -; d_gene: TRBD1; CDR3aa: CASSHAGGLGGNTIYF; CDR3nt: TGTGCCAGCAGCCATGCAGGGGGCCTGGGTGGAAACACCATATATTTT
v_gene: TRBV28; j_gene: TRBJ1-2; abundance: -; d_gene: TRBD1; CDR3aa: CASSSPGGTGGERDYGYTF; CDR3nt: TGTGCCAGCAGTTCCCCAGGAGGGACAGGGGGCGAGAGGGACTATGGCTACACCTTC
v_gene: TRBV7-9; j_gene: TRBJ1-2; abundance: -; d_gene: TRBD1; CDR3aa: CASSLRTGSNYGYTF; CDR3nt: TGTGCCAGCAGCCTCCGGACAGGGTCGAACTATGGCTACACCTTC
v_gene: TRBV7-9; j_gene: TRBJ2-5; abundance: -; d_gene: -; CDR3aa: CASSHDPGWGQETQYF; CDR3nt: TGTGCCAGCAGCCACGACCCGGGATGGGGTCAAGAGACCCAGTACTTC
v_gene: TRBV13; j_gene: TRBJ2-4; abundance: -; d_gene: TRBD1; CDR3aa: CASTSPPIEGTVTKNIQYF; CDR3nt: TGTGCCAGCACCTCCCCACCGATTGAGGGGACAGTTACCAAAAACATTCAGTACTTC
v_gene: TRBV7-2; j_gene: TRBJ2-7; abundance: few; d_gene: TRBD1; CDR3aa: CASSLRGQGITYEQYF; CDR3nt: TGTGCCAGCAGCTTAAGGGGACAGGGAATCACCTACGAGCAGTACTTC
v_gene: TRBV5-1; j_gene: TRBJ1-4; abundance: -; d_gene: TRBD1; CDR3aa: CASSSGQGQEKLFF; CDR3nt: TGCGCCAGCAGCAGCGGACAGGGACAGGAAAAACTGTTTTTT
v_gene: TRBV9; j_gene: TRBJ2-3; abundance: -; d_gene: TRBD2; CDR3aa: CASSPGKLAGGGVADTQYF; CDR3nt: TGTGCCAGCAGCCCGGGGAAACTAGCGGGGGGCGGGGTCGCAGATACGCAGTATTTT
v_gene: TRBV13; j_gene: TRBJ2-3; abundance: -; d_gene: TRBD2; CDR3aa: CASSRGGAGVFPDTQYF; CDR3nt: TGTGCCAGCAGCCGGGGGGGAGCGGGAGTGTTTCCAGATACGCAGTATTTT
v_gene: TRBV4-3; j_gene: TRBJ2-5; abundance: -; d_gene: -; CDR3aa: CASSQGWGDQETQYF; CDR3nt: TGCGCCAGCAGCCAAGGGTGGGGAGACCAAGAGACCCAGTACTTC
v_gene: TRBV28; j_gene: TRBJ1-1; abundance: -; d_gene: -; CDR3aa: CASSFRVGLSNTEAFF; CDR3nt: TGTGCCAGCAGTTTTCGAGTGGGACTGTCGAACACTGAAGCTTTCTTT
v_gene: TRBV6-5; j_gene: TRBJ1-1; abundance: -; d_gene: TRBD1; CDR3aa: CASSSKDRAGAEAFF; CDR3nt: TGTGCCAGCAGTTCCAAGGACAGGGCGGGGGCTGAAGCTTTCTTT
v_gene: TRBV7-2; j_gene: TRBJ2-5; abundance: -; d_gene: TRBD2; CDR3aa: CASSPPPGLATDWQETQYF; CDR3nt: TGTGCCAGCAGCCCGCCACCGGGACTAGCGACTGACTGGCAAGAGACCCAGTACTTC
v_gene: TRBV7-9; j_gene: TRBJ1-2; abundance: -; d_gene: -; CDR3aa: CASSSGAYYGYTF; CDR3nt: TGTGCCAGCAGCAGCGGCGCCTACTATGGCTACACCTTC
v_gene: TRBV28; j_gene: TRBJ1-3; abundance: -; d_gene: TRBD1; CDR3aa: CASRPQGRYTIYF; CDR3nt: TGTGCCAGCAGACCACAGGGGAGGTATACCATATATTTT
v_gene: TRBV28; j_gene: TRBJ2-1; abundance: -; d_gene: TRBD2; CDR3aa: CASSPWGGTAGYNEQFF; CDR3nt: TGTGCCAGCAGTCCCTGGGGAGGGACGGCGGGCTACAATGAGCAGTTCTTC
v_gene: TRBV19; j_gene: TRBJ1-5; abundance: -; d_gene: TRBD1; CDR3aa: CASSRTGFNQPQHF; CDR3nt: TGTGCCAGTAGCCGGACAGGGTTCAATCAGCCCCAGCATTTT
v_gene: TRBV3-1/TRBV3-2; j_gene: TRBJ2-7; abundance: -; d_gene: TRBD1; CDR3aa: CASSRKTGGYEQYF; CDR3nt: TGTGCCAGCAGCCGGAAGACAGGGGGGTACGAGCAGTACTTC
v_gene: TRBV7-9; j_gene: TRBJ2-1; abundance: -; d_gene: TRBD2; CDR3aa: CASSLVPGLAGTEQFF; CDR3nt: TGTGCCAGCAGCCTCGTCCCGGGACTAGCGGGAACTGAGCAGTTCTTC
v_gene: TRBV9; j_gene: TRBJ2-7; abundance: -; d_gene: TRBD2; CDR3aa: CASSVGSGGLSSYEQYF; CDR3nt: TGTGCCAGCAGCGTCGGGAGCGGGGGCCTTAGCTCCTACGAGCAGTACTTC
v_gene: TRBV19; j_gene: TRBJ1-2; abundance: -; d_gene: -; CDR3aa: CASSSQSRATTGYGYTF; CDR3nt: TGTGCCAGTAGTTCCCAATCCAGGGCCACCACCGGCTATGGCTACACCTTC
v_gene: TRBV27; j_gene: TRBJ1-1; abundance: -; d_gene: -; CDR3aa: CASSSAGSWNTEAFF; CDR3nt: TGTGCCAGCAGTTCCGCCGGGAGTTGGAACACTGAAGCTTTCTTT
v_gene: TRBV11-2; j_gene: TRBJ2-1; abundance: -; d_gene: TRBD2; CDR3aa: CASSRTSRGGSEQFF; CDR3nt: TGTGCCAGCAGTAGGACTAGCAGGGGCGGAAGTGAGCAGTTCTTC
v_gene: TRBV7-3; j_gene: TRBJ1-2; abundance: -; d_gene: -; CDR3aa: CASSPVPDYGYTF; CDR3nt: TGTGCCAGCAGTCCTGTCCCGGACTATGGCTACACCTTC
v_gene: TRBV14; j_gene: TRBJ2-5; abundance: once; d_gene: -; CDR3aa: CASSQGSRSLETQYF; CDR3nt: TGTGCCAGCAGCCAAGGCAGCAGGTCCTTGGAGACCCAGTACTTC
v_gene: TRBV19; j_gene: TRBJ1-5; abundance: -; d_gene: -; CDR3aa: CASSSRTYYSNQPQHF; CDR3nt: TGTGCCAGTAGTTCCCGGACTTACTATAGCAATCAGCCCCAGCATTTT
v_gene: TRBV5-1; j_gene: TRBJ2-1; abundance: -; d_gene: TRBD1; CDR3aa: CASSLVGQPYNEQFF; CDR3nt: TGCGCCAGCAGCTTGGTGGGACAGCCGTACAATGAGCAGTTCTTC
v_gene: TRBV7-2; j_gene: TRBJ2-1; abundance: -; d_gene: -; CDR3aa: CASSLGTVSTYNEQFF; CDR3nt: TGTGCCAGCAGCTTAGGTACAGTTTCGACCTACAATGAGCAGTTCTTC
v_gene: TRBV11-1; j_gene: TRBJ2-7; abundance: -; d_gene: TRBD1; CDR3aa: CASSSGQSYEQYF; CDR3nt: TGTGCCAGCTCCTCGGGACAGTCCTACGAGCAGTACTTC
v_gene: TRBV9; j_gene: TRBJ2-2; abundance: -; d_gene: -; CDR3aa: CASSVSRAPTGELFF; CDR3nt: TGTGCCAGCAGCGTATCCAGGGCGCCCACCGGGGAGCTGTTTTTT
v_gene: TRBV6-2/TRBV6-3; j_gene: TRBJ2-7; abundance: -; d_gene: TRBD1; CDR3aa: CASSRTGRNYEQYF; CDR3nt: TGTGCCAGCAGTCGGACAGGGCGCAACTACGAGCAGTACTTC
v_gene: TRBV19; j_gene: TRBJ2-7; abundance: -; d_gene: -; CDR3aa: CASSRQAFHEQYF; CDR3nt: TGTGCCAGTAGCCGACAGGCCTTCCACGAGCAGTACTTC
v_gene: TRBV9; j_gene: TRBJ1-1; abundance: -; d_gene: TRBD1; CDR3aa: CASSATGGLLNTEAFF; CDR3nt: TGTGCCAGCAGCGCCACAGGGGGTTTGTTGAACACTGAAGCTTTCTTT
v_gene: TRBV29-1; j_gene: TRBJ2-7; abundance: -; d_gene: TRBD2; CDR3aa: CSVRGGARAYEQYF; CDR3nt: TGCAGCGTTCGGGGGGGGGCCCGCGCCTACGAGCAGTACTTC
v_gene: TRBV27; j_gene: TRBJ1-2; abundance: -; d_gene: -; CDR3aa: CASSFLGSYGYTF; CDR3nt: TGTGCCAGCAGTTTCTTAGGGAGCTATGGCTACACCTTC
v_gene: TRBV11-1; j_gene: TRBJ2-3; abundance: -; d_gene: TRBD2; CDR3aa: CASSTWGGGTDTQYF; CDR3nt: TGTGCCAGCAGCACCTGGGGCGGGGGTACAGATACGCAGTATTTT
v_gene: TRBV7-3; j_gene: TRBJ2-3; abundance: -; d_gene: TRBD1; CDR3aa: CASSPQQGWTDTQYF; CDR3nt: TGTGCCAGCAGCCCCCAACAGGGGTGGACAGATACGCAGTATTTT
v_gene: TRBV5-1; j_gene: TRBJ2-2; abundance: once; d_gene: -; CDR3aa: CASRRRESGELFF; CDR3nt: TGCGCCAGCAGGCGGAGGGAATCCGGGGAGCTGTTTTTT
v_gene: TRBV5-1; j_gene: TRBJ2-7; abundance: -; d_gene: TRBD1; CDR3aa: CASSLGGQGAYEQYF; CDR3nt: TGCGCCAGCAGCTTGGGTGGACAGGGGGCTTACGAGCAGTACTTC
v_gene: TRBV30; j_gene: TRBJ2-1; abundance: -; d_gene: TRBD2; CDR3aa: CAWSDRGGFGNEQFF; CDR3nt: TGTGCCTGGAGCGACCGGGGGGGGTTCGGCAATGAGCAGTTCTTC
v_gene: TRBV28; j_gene: TRBJ2-5; abundance: -; d_gene: -; CDR3aa: CASSLRETQYF; CDR3nt: TGTGCCAGCAGTTTACGGGAGACCCAGTACTTC
v_gene: TRBV28; j_gene: TRBJ1-3; abundance: few; d_gene: -; CDR3aa: CASSPNSIGNTIYF; CDR3nt: TGTGCCAGCAGTCCTAACAGTATCGGAAACACCATATATTTT
v_gene: TRBV27; j_gene: TRBJ2-2; abundance: once; d_gene: TRBD2; CDR3aa: CASSLSLAGSTGELFF; CDR3nt: TGTGCCAGCAGTTTAAGTCTAGCGGGTAGCACCGGGGAGCTGTTTTTT
v_gene: TRBV7-2; j_gene: TRBJ2-7; abundance: -; d_gene: TRBD2; CDR3aa: CASTLDRGLANEQYF; CDR3nt: TGTGCCAGCACCCTAGACCGGGGACTAGCGAACGAGCAGTACTTC
v_gene: TRBV30; j_gene: TRBJ1-5; abundance: -; d_gene: -; CDR3aa: CAWSYLANQPQHF; CDR3nt: TGTGCCTGGAGTTACTTAGCTAATCAGCCCCAGCATTTT
v_gene: TRBV9; j_gene: TRBJ2-7; abundance: -; d_gene: -; CDR3aa: CASSVRAAGEQYF; CDR3nt: TGTGCCAGCAGCGTTCGCGCTGCCGGGGAGCAGTACTTC
v_gene: TRBV27; j_gene: TRBJ1-1; abundance: -; d_gene: -; CDR3aa: CASSLSQGTTNTEAFF; CDR3nt: TGTGCCAGCAGTTTATCGCAGGGGACGACGAACACTGAAGCTTTCTTT
v_gene: TRBV6-5; j_gene: TRBJ1-6; abundance: -; d_gene: TRBD1; CDR3aa: CASRDRANSPLHF; CDR3nt: TGTGCCAGCAGGGACAGGGCAAATTCACCCCTCCACTTT